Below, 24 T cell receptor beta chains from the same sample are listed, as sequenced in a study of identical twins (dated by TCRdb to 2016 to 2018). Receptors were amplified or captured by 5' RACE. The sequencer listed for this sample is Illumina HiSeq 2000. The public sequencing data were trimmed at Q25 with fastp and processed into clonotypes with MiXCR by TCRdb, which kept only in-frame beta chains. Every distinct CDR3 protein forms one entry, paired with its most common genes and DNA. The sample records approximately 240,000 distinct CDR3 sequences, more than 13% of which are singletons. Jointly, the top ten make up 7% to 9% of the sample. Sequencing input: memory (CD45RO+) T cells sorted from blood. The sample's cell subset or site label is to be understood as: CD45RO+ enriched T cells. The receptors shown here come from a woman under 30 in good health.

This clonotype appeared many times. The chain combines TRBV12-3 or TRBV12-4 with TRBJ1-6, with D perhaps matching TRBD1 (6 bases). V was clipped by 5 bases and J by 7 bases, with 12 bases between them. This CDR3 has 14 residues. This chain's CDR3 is CASSGGQPNSPLHF. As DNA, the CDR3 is TGTGCCAGCAGTGGGGGCCAACCCAATTCACCCCTCCACTTT.

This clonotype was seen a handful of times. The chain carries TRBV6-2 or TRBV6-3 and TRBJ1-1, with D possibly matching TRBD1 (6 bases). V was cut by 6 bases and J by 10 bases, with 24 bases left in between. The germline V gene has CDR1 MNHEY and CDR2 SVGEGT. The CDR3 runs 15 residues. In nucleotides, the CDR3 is TGTGCCAGCAGCCCCTCCGGGGGCGCAGGAGGAAGAGCTTTCTTT. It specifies CASSPSGGAGGRAFF.

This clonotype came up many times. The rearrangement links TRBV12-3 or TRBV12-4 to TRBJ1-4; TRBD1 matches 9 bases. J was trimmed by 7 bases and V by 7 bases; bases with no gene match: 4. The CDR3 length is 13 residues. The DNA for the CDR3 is TGTGCCAGCAAACAGGGGGCCGGTGAAAAACTGTTTTTT. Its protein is CASKQGAGEKLFF.

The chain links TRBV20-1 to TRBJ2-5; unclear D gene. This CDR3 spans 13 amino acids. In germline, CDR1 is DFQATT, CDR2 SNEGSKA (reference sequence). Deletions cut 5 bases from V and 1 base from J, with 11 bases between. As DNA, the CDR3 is TGCAGTGCTCCCACGCCGGGCCAAGAGACCCAGTACTTC. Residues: CSAPTPGQETQYF.

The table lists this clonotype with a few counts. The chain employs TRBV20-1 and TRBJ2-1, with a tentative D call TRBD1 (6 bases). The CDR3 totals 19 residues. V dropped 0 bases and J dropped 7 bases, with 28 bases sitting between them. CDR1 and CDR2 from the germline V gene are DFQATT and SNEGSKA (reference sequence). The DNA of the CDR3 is TGCAGTGCTAGAGATAGGGGGATCCAACCTAGTGGGGGTAGGAATGAGCAGTTCTTC. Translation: CSARDRGIQPSGGRNEQFF.

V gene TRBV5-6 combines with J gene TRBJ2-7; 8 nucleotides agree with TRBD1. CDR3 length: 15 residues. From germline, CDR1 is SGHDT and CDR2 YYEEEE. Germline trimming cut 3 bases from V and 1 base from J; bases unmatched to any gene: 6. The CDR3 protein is CASSWWTGLSYEQYF. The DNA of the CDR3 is TGTGCCAGCAGCTGGTGGACAGGGCTATCCTACGAGCAGTACTTC. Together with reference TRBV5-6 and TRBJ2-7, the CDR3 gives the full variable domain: DAGVTQSPTHLIKTRGQQVTLRCSPKSGHDTVSWYQQALGQGPQFIFQYYEEEERQRGNFPDRFSGHQFPNYSSELNVNALLLGDSALYLCASSWWTGLSYEQYFGPGTRLTVT.

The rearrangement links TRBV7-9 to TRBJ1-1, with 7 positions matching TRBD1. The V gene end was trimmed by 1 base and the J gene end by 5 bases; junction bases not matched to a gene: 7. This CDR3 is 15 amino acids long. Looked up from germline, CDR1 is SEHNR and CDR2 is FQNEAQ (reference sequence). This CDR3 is CASSLEGRGYTEAFF. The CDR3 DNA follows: TGTGCCAGCAGCTTAGAAGGCAGGGGGTATACTGAAGCTTTCTTT.

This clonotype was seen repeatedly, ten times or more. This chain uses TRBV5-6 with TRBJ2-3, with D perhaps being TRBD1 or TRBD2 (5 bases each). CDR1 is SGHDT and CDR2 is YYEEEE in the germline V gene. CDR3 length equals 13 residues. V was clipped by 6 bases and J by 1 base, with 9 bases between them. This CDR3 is CASMGRGTDTQYF. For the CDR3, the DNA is TGTGCCAGCATGGGGCGGGGCACAGATACGCAGTATTTT.

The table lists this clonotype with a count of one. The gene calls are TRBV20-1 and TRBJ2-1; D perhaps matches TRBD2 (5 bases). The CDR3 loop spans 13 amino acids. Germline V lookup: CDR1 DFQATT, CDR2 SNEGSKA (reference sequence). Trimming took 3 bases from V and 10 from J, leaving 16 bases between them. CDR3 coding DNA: TGCAGTGCTAGCGATCAAGCACTAGGGGAGCAGTTCTTC. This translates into CSASDQALGEQFF.

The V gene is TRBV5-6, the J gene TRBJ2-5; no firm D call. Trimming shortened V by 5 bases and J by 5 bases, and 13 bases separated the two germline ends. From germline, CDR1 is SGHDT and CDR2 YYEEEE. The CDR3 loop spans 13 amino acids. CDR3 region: CASSHPEVETQYF. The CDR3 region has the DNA TGTGCCAGCAGTCATCCCGAGGTGGAGACCCAGTACTTC.

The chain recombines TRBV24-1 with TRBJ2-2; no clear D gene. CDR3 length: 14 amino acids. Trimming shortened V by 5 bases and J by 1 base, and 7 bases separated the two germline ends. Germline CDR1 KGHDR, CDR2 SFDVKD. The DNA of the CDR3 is TGTGCCACCAGTGGGAGACAGAACACCGGGGAGCTGTTTTTT. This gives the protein CATSGRQNTGELFF.

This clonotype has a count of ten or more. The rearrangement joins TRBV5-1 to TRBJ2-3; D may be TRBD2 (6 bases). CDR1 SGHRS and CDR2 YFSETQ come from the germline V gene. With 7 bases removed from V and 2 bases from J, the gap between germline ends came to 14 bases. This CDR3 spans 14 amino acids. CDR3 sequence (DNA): TGCGCCAGCCGGATAGCGGAGACCACAGATACGCAGTATTTT. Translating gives CASRIAETTDTQYF.

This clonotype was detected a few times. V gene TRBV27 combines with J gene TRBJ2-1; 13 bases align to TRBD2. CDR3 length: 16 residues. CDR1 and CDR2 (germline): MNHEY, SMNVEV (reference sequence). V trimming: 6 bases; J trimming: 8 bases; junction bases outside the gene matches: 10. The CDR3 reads CASRDGGLAGVHEQFF. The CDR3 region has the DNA TGTGCCAGCAGGGACGGTGGACTAGCGGGAGTCCATGAGCAGTTCTTC.

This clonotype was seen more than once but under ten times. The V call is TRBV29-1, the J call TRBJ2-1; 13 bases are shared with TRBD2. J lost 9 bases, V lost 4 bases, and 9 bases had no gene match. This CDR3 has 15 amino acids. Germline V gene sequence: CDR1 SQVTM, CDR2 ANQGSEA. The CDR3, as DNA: TGCAGCGTTGGTGGAGGGACTAGCGGGGCCGGTGAGCAGTTCTTC. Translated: CSVGGGTSGAGEQFF.

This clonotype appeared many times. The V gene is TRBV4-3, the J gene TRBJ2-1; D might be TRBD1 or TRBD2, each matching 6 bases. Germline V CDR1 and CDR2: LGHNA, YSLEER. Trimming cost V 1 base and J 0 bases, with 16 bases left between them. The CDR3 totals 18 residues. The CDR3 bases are TGCGCCAGCAGCCAAGGTCTAGGGGGGCGGTCCTCCTACAATGAGCAGTTCTTC. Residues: CASSQGLGGRSSYNEQFF.

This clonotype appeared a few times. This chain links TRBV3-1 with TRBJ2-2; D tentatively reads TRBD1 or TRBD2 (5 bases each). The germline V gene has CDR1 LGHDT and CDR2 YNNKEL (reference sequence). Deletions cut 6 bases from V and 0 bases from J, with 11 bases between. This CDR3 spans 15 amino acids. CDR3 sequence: CASSRGAANTGELFF. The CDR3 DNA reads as TGTGCCAGCAGTCGAGGGGCAGCGAACACCGGGGAGCTGTTTTTT.

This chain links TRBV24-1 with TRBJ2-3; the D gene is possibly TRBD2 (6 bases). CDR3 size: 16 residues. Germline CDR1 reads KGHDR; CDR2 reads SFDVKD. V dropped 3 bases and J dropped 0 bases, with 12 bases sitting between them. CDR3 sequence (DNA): TGTGCCACCAGTGATGACCGGGGGAAGAGCACAGATACGCAGTATTTT. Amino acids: CATSDDRGKSTDTQYF.

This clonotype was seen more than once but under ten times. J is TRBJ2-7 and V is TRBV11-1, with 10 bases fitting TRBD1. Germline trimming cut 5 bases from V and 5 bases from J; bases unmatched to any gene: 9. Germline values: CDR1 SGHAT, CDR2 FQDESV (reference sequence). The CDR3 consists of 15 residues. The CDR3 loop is CASSHRQGAGHEQYF. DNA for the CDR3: TGTGCCAGCAGCCACCGACAGGGGGCAGGCCACGAGCAGTACTTC.

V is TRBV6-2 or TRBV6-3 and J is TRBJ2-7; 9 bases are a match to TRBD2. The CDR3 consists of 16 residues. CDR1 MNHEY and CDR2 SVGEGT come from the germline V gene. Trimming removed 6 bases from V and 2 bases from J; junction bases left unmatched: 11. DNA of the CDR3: TGTGCCAGCAGCCCCCTCCCTGCTAGCGGGGCCTACGAGCAGTACTTC. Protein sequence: CASSPLPASGAYEQYF.

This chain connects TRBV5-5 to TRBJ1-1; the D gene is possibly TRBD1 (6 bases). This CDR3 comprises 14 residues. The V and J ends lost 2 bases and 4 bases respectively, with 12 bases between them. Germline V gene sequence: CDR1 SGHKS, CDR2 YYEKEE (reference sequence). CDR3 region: CASSFGQWGTEAFF. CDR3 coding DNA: TGTGCCAGCAGCTTCGGACAGTGGGGCACTGAAGCTTTCTTT.

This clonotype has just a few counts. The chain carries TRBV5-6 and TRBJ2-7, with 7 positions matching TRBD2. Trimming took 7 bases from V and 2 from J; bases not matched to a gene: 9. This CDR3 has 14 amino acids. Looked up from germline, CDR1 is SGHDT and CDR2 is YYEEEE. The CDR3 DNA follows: TGTGCCAGCCCATGCGAGCGGGGTACCTACGAGCAGTACTTC. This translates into CASPCERGTYEQYF.

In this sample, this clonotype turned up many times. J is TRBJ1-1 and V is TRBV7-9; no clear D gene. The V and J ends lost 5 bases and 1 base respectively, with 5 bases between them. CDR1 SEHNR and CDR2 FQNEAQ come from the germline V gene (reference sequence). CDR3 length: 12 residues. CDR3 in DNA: TGTGCCAGCAGCCTCCAGAACACTGAAGCTTTCTTT. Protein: CASSLQNTEAFF. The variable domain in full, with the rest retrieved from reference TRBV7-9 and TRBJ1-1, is DTGVSQNPRHKITKRGQNVTFRCDPISEHNRLYWYRQTLGQGPEFLTYFQNEAQLEKSRLLSDRFSAERPKGSFSTLEIQRTEQGDSAMYLCASSLQNTEAFFGQGTRLTVV.

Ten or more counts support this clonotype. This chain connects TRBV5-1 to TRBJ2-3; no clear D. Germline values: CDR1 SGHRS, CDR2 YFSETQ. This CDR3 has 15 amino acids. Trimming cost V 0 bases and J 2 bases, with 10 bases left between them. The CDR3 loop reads CASSLGPGSTDTQYF. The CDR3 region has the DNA TGCGCCAGCAGCTTGGGTCCCGGATCCACAGATACGCAGTATTTT.

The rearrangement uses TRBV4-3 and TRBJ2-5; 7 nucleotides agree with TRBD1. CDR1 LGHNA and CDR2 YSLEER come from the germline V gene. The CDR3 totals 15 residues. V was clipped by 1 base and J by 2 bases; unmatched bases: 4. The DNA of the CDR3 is TGCGCCAGCAGCCAAGGTTTCAGGGGGCAAGAGACCCAGTACTTC. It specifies CASSQGFRGQETQYF.